This entry concerns a single TCR beta chain. These data come from a study of beta chain features in type 1 diabetes. A CD45RO/CCR7/CD25/CD127/CD95/CD27 panel sorted naive, central memory, regulatory and stem cell-like memory CD4+ cells. This CDR3 region has 16 residues. From germline, CDR1 is SGHDN and CDR2 FVKESK. V gave up 2 bases and J gave up 5 bases; unmatched junction bases: 10. Isolated RNA was reverse transcribed in full, so expressed TCRB transcripts were sequenced. Some clones are missing from TCRdb's copy, which holds only in-frame ones; the method was immunoSEQ multiplex PCR. The sample lists roughly 500,000 clones, roughly 10% occurring once.

The TCR comes from a woman younger than 30 in good health. The chain couples TRBV14 to TRBJ2-7; 9 bases align to TRBD1. Sequencing was carried out using naive CD4+ T cells from blood. In DNA, the CDR3 is TGTGCCAGCAGCCAACTTACCGGGACAGGGAGCAACGAGCAGTACTTC. Protein product: CASSQLTGTGSNEQYF.